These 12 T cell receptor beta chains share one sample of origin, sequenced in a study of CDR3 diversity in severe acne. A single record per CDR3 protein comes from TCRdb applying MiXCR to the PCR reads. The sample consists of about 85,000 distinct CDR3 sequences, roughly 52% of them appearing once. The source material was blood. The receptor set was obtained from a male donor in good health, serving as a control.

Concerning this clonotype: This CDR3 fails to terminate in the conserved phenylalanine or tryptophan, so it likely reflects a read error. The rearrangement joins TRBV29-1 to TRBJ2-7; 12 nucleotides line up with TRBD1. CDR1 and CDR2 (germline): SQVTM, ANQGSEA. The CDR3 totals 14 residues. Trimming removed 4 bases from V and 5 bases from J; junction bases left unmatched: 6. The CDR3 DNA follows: TGCAGCGTTGGGGGACAGGGGGCGAGGAACGAGCAGTACTCC. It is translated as CSVGGQGARNEQYS.

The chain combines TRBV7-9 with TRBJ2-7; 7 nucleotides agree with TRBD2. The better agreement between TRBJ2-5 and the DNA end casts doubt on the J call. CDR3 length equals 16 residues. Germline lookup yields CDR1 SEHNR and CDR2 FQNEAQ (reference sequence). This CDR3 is CASSLITSAEGETQYF. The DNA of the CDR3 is TGTGCCAGCAGCTTAATTACTAGCGCGGAGGGCGAGACCCAGTACTTC.

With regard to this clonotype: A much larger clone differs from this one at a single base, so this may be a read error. The CDR3 is CSGGQGVGDYGYTF. In DNA form, the CDR3 reads TGCAGCGGTGGACAGGGGGTTGGCGACTATGGCTACACCTTC. The V gene is TRBV29-1, the J gene TRBJ1-2; TRBD1 aligns across 10 bases. The trim removed 7 bases at V and 3 bases at J, leaving 8 bases unmatched. This CDR3 is 14 amino acids long. Germline V lookup: CDR1 SQVTM, CDR2 ANQGSEA.

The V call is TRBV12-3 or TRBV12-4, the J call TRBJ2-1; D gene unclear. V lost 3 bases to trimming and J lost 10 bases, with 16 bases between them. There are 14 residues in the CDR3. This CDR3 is CASSLGANTGEQFF. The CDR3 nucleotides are TGTGCCAGCAGTTTGGGCGCGAACACCGGGGAGCAGTTCTTC.

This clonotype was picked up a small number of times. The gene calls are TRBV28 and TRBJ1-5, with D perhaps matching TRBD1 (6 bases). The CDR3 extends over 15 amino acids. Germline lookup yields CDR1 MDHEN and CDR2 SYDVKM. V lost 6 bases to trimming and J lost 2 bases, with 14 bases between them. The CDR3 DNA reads TGTGCCAGCAGCCGTCAGGGGTGGCGCAATCAGCCCCAGCATTTT. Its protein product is CASSRQGWRNQPQHF.

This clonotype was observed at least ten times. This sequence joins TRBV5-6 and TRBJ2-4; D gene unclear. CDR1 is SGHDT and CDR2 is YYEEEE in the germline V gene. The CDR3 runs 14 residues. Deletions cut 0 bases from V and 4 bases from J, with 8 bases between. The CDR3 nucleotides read TGTGCCAGCAGCTTGGGGCTGGAAAAAAACATTCAGTACTTC. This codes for CASSLGLEKNIQYF. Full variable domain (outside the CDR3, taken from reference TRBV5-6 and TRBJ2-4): DAGVTQSPTHLIKTRGQQVTLRCSPKSGHDTVSWYQQALGQGPQFIFQYYEEEERQRGNFPDRFSGHQFPNYSSELNVNALLLGDSALYLCASSLGLEKNIQYFGAGTRLSVL.

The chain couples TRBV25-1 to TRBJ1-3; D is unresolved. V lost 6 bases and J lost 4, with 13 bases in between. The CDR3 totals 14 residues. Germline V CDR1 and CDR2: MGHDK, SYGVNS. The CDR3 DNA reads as TGTGCCAGCAGCTTAGATGGCAGAGGAAACACCATATATTTT. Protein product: CASSLDGRGNTIYF.

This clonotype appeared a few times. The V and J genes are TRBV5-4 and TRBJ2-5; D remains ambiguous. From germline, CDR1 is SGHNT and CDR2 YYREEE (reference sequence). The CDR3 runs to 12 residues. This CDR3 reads CASSPYQETQYF. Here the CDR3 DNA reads TGTGCTAGCTCCCCCTACCAAGAGACCCAGTACTTC.

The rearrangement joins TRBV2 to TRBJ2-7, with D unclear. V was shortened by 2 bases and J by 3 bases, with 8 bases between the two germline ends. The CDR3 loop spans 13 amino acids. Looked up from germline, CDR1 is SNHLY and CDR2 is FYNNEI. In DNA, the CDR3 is TGTGCCAGCAGTGAAACCCAGTTCTACGAGCAGTACTTC. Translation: CASSETQFYEQYF.

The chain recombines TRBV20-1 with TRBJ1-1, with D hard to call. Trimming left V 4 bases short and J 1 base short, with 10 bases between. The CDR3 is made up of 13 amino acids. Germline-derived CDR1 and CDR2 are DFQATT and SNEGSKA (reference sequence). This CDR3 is CSAIGRENTEAFF. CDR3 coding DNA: TGCAGTGCTATCGGACGGGAGAACACTGAAGCTTTCTTT.

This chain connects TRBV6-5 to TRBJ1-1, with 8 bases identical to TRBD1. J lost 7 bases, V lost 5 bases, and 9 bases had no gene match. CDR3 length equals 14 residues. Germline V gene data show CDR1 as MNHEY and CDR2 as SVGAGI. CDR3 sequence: CASSLRQGYGEAFF. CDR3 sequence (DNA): TGTGCCAGCAGTCTCAGACAGGGGTATGGTGAAGCTTTCTTT.

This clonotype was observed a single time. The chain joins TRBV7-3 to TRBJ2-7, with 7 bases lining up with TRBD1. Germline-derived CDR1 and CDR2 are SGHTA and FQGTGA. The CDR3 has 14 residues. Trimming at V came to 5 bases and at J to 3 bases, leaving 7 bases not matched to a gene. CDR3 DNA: TGTGCCAGCAGCCTCCACAGACAGGGCTACGAGCAGTACTTC. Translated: CASSLHRQGYEQYF.